A selection of T cell receptor beta chains follows, all from one sample in a study of blood T cell repertoires in COVID-19. Sequenced by immunoSEQ multiplex PCR; TCRdb stores in-frame clones only, minus some. This table holds 200,000 to 250,000 clones, about nine tenths found once. Material: peripheral blood. These TCRs come from an older woman with acute or convalescent COVID-19. CDR3s include the opening cysteine and the closing phenylalanine or tryptophan.

V	J	CDR3
TRBV19	TRBJ1-2	CASSSTGTGGYTF
TRBV5-1	TRBJ2-2	CASSFSGPNTGELFF
TRBV7-2	TRBJ2-1	CASSPSSGRGFDEQFF
TRBV6-2/TRBV6-3	TRBJ2-7	CASSYSSGTAWQYF
TRBV7-3	TRBJ2-1	CASSLIAGAVNEQFF
TRBV5-1	TRBJ1-1	CASSLQGNTEAFF
TRBV18	TRBJ1-2	CASSPGQGSDYGYTF
TRBV7-2	TRBJ1-1	CASSPQGGWTEAFF
TRBV5-6	-	CASSLLSRRQSSGNTIYF
TRBV19	TRBJ1-5	CASSTLYQPQHF
TRBV5-6	TRBJ2-1	CASSLQGIAYNEQFF
TRBV3-1/TRBV3-2	TRBJ2-7	CASSQRNLLREQYF
TRBV3-1/TRBV3-2	TRBJ2-7	CASSQATYEQYF
TRBV7-9	TRBJ2-7	CASSIVGTHYEQYF
TRBV7-6	TRBJ1-6	CASSLRGDSPLHF
TRBV18	TRBJ2-4	CASSQDRGLKYIQYF
TRBV18	TRBJ2-1	CASSPGTSGSLGEQFF
TRBV5-1	TRBJ1-1	CASSRQGGTEAFF
TRBV5-4	TRBJ2-1	CASSPNRGGAYNEQFF
TRBV15	TRBJ1-6	CATSVGPPGGSYNSPLHF
TRBV28	TRBJ2-1	CASSTSGRPQGQFF
TRBV7-6	TRBJ1-3	CASSSQGGTGNTIYF
TRBV11-2	TRBJ1-6	CASSAIKTGINSPLHF
TRBV27	TRBJ1-2	CASSFIEAGGYTF
TRBV29-1	TRBJ1-5	CSVVRRGTQHF
TRBV2	TRBJ1-5	CASSAPGGLGNQPQHF
TRBV12-3/TRBV12-4	TRBJ1-2	CASSLTAYGYTF
TRBV27	TRBJ1-5	CASSSTRDRVVQPQHF
TRBV29-1	TRBJ2-7	CSAQVRGPYYEQYF
TRBV11-2	TRBJ2-2	CASSLGPDRAAGELFF
TRBV6-5	TRBJ1-3	CASSTPGNTIYF
TRBV6-4	TRBJ2-1	CASSGAGGSYNEQFF
TRBV14	TRBJ1-1	CASSQTPGISNTEAFF
TRBV4-3	TRBJ1-2	CASSQPAGKGYTF
TRBV12-5	TRBJ1-1	CASGPNREGTEAFF
TRBV25-1	TRBJ1-3	CASRFWTGRTGNTIYF
TRBV7-6	TRBJ2-1	CASNLRTGTSSYNEQFF
TRBV28	TRBJ2-7	CASSFGGNPREQYF
TRBV18	TRBJ2-1	CASSPQAGGLGREQFF
TRBV14	TRBJ2-7	CASSQEAGLYEQYF
TRBV5-1	TRBJ2-2	CASGSGQDTGELFF
TRBV27	TRBJ2-5	CASTPTTSGGQETQYF
TRBV5-1	TRBJ2-2	CASSFTGANTGELFF
TRBV7-3	TRBJ2-5	CASSLGPRETQYF
TRBV18	TRBJ2-7	CASSPSGNGYEQYF
TRBV20-1	TRBJ2-2	CSASRLAGAGGELFF
TRBV11-2	TRBJ2-7	CASSLATGGSSYEQYF
TRBV24-1	TRBJ2-1	CATSETGTTGLGNEQFF
TRBV29-1	TRBJ2-3	CSVVGAGETDTQYF
TRBV7-9	TRBJ1-2	CASSNRAYGYTF
TRBV7-3	TRBJ2-7	CASSPSLRGEQYF
TRBV19	TRBJ2-6	CASNGGLSSGANVLTF
TRBV6-1	TRBJ1-4	CASSEPGQGATNEKLFF
TRBV28	TRBJ2-7	CASSRRDREFFVSYEQYF
TRBV7-9	TRBJ1-5	CASSRGQGGNNQPQHF
TRBV28	TRBJ1-5	CASSSGSGGGQPQHF
TRBV4-1	TRBJ1-4	CASSRTRVATNEKLFF